Listed below are T cell receptor beta chains from one sample, sequenced in a study of T-cell reconstitution after alpha-beta-depleted transplantation in children. TCRdb processed the PCR reads anew with MiXCR; each CDR3 protein has one entry. The repertoire holds fewer than 400,000 distinct CDR3 sequences, with around 20% as singletons. The source material was PBMCs from the stem cell graft donor, sampled from the stem cell graft. The receptor set was obtained from a human donor who donated a stem cell graft to a child with acute myeloid leukemia. CDR3s leave out the opening cysteine and the closing phenylalanine or tryptophan.

v_gene: TRBV4-3; j_gene: TRBJ2-3; len: 14; CDR3aa: ASSQEGLAGADTQY
v_gene: TRBV25-1; j_gene: TRBJ2-1; len: 14; CDR3aa: ASSSPGASGRAGQF
v_gene: TRBV9; j_gene: TRBJ2-1; len: 12; CDR3aa: ASSTGLADNEQF
v_gene: TRBV5-4; j_gene: TRBJ2-1; len: 13; CDR3aa: ASSLTSGSKNEQF
v_gene: TRBV2; j_gene: TRBJ1-2; len: 11; CDR3aa: ASSDFTHDGYT
v_gene: TRBV29-1; j_gene: TRBJ2-1; len: 13; CDR3aa: SVEDQGGPKNEQF
v_gene: TRBV4-1; j_gene: TRBJ2-1; len: 11; CDR3aa: ASSQDLYNEQF
v_gene: TRBV29-1; j_gene: TRBJ1-3; len: 12; CDR3aa: SASGTGNFGSIY
v_gene: TRBV25-1; j_gene: TRBJ2-1; len: 18; CDR3aa: ASSSLALAGGPISYNEQF
v_gene: TRBV12-3/TRBV12-4; j_gene: TRBJ2-5; len: 11; CDR3aa: ASSTGLGETQY
v_gene: TRBV4-3; j_gene: TRBJ2-1; len: 11; CDR3aa: ASSHRSGDEQF
v_gene: TRBV12-3/TRBV12-4; j_gene: TRBJ2-7; len: 13; CDR3aa: ASRVGLAGGYEQY
v_gene: TRBV29-1; j_gene: TRBJ2-5; len: 12; CDR3aa: SVDRGGGGETQY
v_gene: TRBV7-9; j_gene: TRBJ2-7; len: 13; CDR3aa: ASSLGDRGLYEQY
v_gene: TRBV4-1; j_gene: TRBJ2-7; len: 12; CDR3aa: ASSPRHGTYEQY
v_gene: TRBV7-8; j_gene: TRBJ1-6; len: 9; CDR3aa: ASSERGPLH
v_gene: TRBV6-2/TRBV6-3; j_gene: TRBJ2-5; len: 13; CDR3aa: ASTPGQEHQETQY
v_gene: TRBV20-1; j_gene: TRBJ1-6; len: 15; CDR3aa: SASLRGRGSYNSPLH
v_gene: TRBV12-3/TRBV12-4; j_gene: TRBJ1-5; len: 15; CDR3aa: ASSLVPPAGARQPQH
v_gene: TRBV9; j_gene: TRBJ2-3; len: 12; CDR3aa: ASQTGLVADTQY
v_gene: TRBV5-6; j_gene: TRBJ2-7; len: 11; CDR3aa: ASSLGRLYEQY
v_gene: TRBV4-3; j_gene: TRBJ2-7; len: 13; CDR3aa: ASSQLDRARAEQY
v_gene: TRBV20-1; j_gene: TRBJ2-3; len: 14; CDR3aa: SARDFPSGSTDTQY
v_gene: TRBV12-3/TRBV12-4; j_gene: TRBJ2-3; len: 14; CDR3aa: ASSPLAGVETDTQY
v_gene: TRBV20-1; j_gene: TRBJ2-1; len: 12; CDR3aa: SAQWASGSHEQF
v_gene: TRBV20-1; j_gene: TRBJ1-2; len: 13; CDR3aa: SASVQGQGDSGYT
v_gene: TRBV6-4; j_gene: TRBJ2-2; len: 13; CDR3aa: ASSESSDNTGELF
v_gene: TRBV20-1; j_gene: TRBJ2-3; len: 11; CDR3aa: SARRDSTDTQY
v_gene: TRBV28; j_gene: TRBJ1-5; len: 15; CDR3aa: ASTLFRQGLGNQPQH
v_gene: TRBV20-1; j_gene: TRBJ2-6; len: 14; CDR3aa: SANPRGGAGANVLT
v_gene: TRBV2; j_gene: TRBJ2-5; len: 9; CDR3aa: ASSERWAQY
v_gene: TRBV29-1; j_gene: TRBJ2-3; len: 11; CDR3aa: SVESSRADTQY
v_gene: TRBV12-3/TRBV12-4; j_gene: TRBJ2-7; len: 11; CDR3aa: ASSFRVTYEQY
v_gene: TRBV12-3/TRBV12-4; j_gene: TRBJ2-1; len: 11; CDR3aa: ASRGQGINEQF
v_gene: TRBV2; j_gene: TRBJ2-2; len: 9; CDR3aa: ASRSLGELF
v_gene: TRBV12-3/TRBV12-4; j_gene: TRBJ2-1; len: 13; CDR3aa: ASSQTKSSYNEQF
v_gene: TRBV3-1; j_gene: TRBJ1-1; len: 12; CDR3aa: ASSQDGGRAEAF
v_gene: TRBV12-5; j_gene: TRBJ2-2; len: 12; CDR3aa: ASGLMWATGELF
v_gene: TRBV7-2; j_gene: TRBJ2-3; len: 12; CDR3aa: ASSGGLASDTQY
v_gene: TRBV7-9; j_gene: TRBJ2-3; len: 14; CDR3aa: ASSFLGRTSTDTQY
v_gene: TRBV29-1; j_gene: TRBJ2-7; len: 15; CDR3aa: SVEDDVVAPLVHEQY
v_gene: TRBV15; j_gene: TRBJ2-5; len: 13; CDR3aa: ATSRAGAKQETQY
v_gene: TRBV5-5; j_gene: TRBJ1-5; len: 11; CDR3aa: ASSRGPDSPQH
v_gene: TRBV7-9; j_gene: TRBJ2-2; len: 13; CDR3aa: ASSFHSANTGELF
v_gene: TRBV28; j_gene: TRBJ2-2; len: 12; CDR3aa: ASSLRSGTGELF
v_gene: TRBV12-3/TRBV12-4; j_gene: TRBJ2-7; len: 12; CDR3aa: ASSLYGGSYEQY
v_gene: TRBV29-1; j_gene: TRBJ2-2; len: 10; CDR3aa: SVSRDPGELF
v_gene: TRBV5-6; j_gene: TRBJ2-1; len: 13; CDR3aa: ASSSGWVGYNEQF